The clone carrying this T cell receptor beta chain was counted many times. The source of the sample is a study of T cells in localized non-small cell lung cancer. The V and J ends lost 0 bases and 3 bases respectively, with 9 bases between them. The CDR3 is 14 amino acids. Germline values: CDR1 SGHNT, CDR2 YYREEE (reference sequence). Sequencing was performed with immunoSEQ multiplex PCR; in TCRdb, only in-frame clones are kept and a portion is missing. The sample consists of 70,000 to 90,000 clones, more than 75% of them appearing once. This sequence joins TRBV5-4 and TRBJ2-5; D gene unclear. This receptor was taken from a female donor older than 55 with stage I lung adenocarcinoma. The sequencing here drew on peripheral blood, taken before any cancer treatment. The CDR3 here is CASSLVPREETQYF. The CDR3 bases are TGTGCCAGCAGCTTGGTCCCGAGAGAAGAGACCCAGTACTTC.